This T cell receptor beta chain derives from a study of PD-1 blockade in classical Hodgkin lymphoma. Study-wide findings and caveats: Newly diagnosed patients and complete responders had comparable diversity at baseline.

Measured with immunoSEQ multiplex PCR; TCRdb has only the in-frame clones, and not every one. The sample consists of roughly 28,000 clones, 78% of them appearing once. Details on this clone: Its target is unknown.

Trimming at V came to 5 bases and at J to 6 bases, leaving 11 bases not matched to a gene. The V gene's germline CDR1 is SGHTA and CDR2 FQGTGA. This CDR3 has 16 amino acids. All trial patients relapsed after autologous stem cell transplantation. The genes are TRBV7-3 and TRBJ2-1; 9 bases fit TRBD1. The receptor was derived from a human donor with classical Hodgkin lymphoma. Sample: peripheral blood mononuclear cells (PBMCs), taken before the second cycle of nivolumab. The CDR3 region is CASSRGGTGSLNEQFF. DNA of the CDR3: TGTGCCAGCAGCCGAGGGGGGACAGGGTCCCTCAATGAGCAGTTCTTC. Combining the CDR3 with reference TRBV7-3 and TRBJ2-1 gives the whole variable domain GAGVSQTPSNKVTEKGKYVELRCDPISGHTALYWYRQSLGQGPEFLIYFQGTGAADDSGLPNDRFFAVRPEGSVSTLKIQRTERGDSAVYLCASSRGGTGSLNEQFFGPGTRLTVL.